A selection of T cell receptor beta chains follows, all from one sample in a study of radiation and T cells in renal cell carcinoma. The protocol was immunoSEQ multiplex PCR, while the TCRdb copy is restricted to in-frame clones and leaves out a portion. Of 15,000 or so clones listed, about 50% were seen once; the top ten hold under 40%. The source was tumor tissue, collected from a patient whose treatment included radiotherapy and nephrectomy. The source is a woman in her fifties or sixties with renal cell carcinoma. Each CDR3 is given with its conserved first and last residue. A D gene is named only where the DNA matches it firmly. Clone size is stated in some rows and not others, as once, few, many or a class when expanded.

clone_size	j_call	v_call	d_call	cdr3_nt	cdr3_aa
once	TRBJ2-7	TRBV6-5	TRBD1	TGTGCCAGCAGTTTCCGGGACAGGGCCAACGAGCAGTACTTC	CASSFRDRANEQYF
NA	TRBJ1-3	TRBV5-4	NA	TGTGCCAGCACCCTGAATTCTGGGGGGGCTGGAAACACCATATATTTT	CASTLNSGGAGNTIYF
NA	TRBJ2-2	TRBV5-1	NA	TGCGCCAGCAAGCGTTCCGGCGAGCCGAACACCGGGGAGCTGTTTTTT	CASKRSGEPNTGELFF
NA	TRBJ2-5	TRBV6-4	NA	TGTGCCAGCAGTGAAGGCGAGGCAGAGACCCAGTACTTC	CASSEGEAETQYF
NA	TRBJ1-1	TRBV14	NA	TGTGCCAGCAGCCTCTACCGGAACACTGAAGCTTTCTTT	CASSLYRNTEAFF
NA	TRBJ1-1	TRBV10-3	NA	TGTGCCAGCAGTCTAGCCCCGAACACTGAAGCTTTCTTT	CASSLAPNTEAFF
NA	TRBJ1-1	TRBV6-1	TRBD1	TGTGCCAGCACCCTAAGGGGGCGGACTGAAGCTTTCTTT	CASTLRGRTEAFF
NA	TRBJ1-5	TRBV7-3	TRBD1	TGTGCCAGCAGAGACTTTCAGGGGGGCAGCAATCAGCCCCAGCATTTT	CASRDFQGGSNQPQHF
NA	TRBJ2-7	TRBV5-4	NA	TGTGCCAGCAGCTCTAATCCGGCCGGGAGCAACGAGCAGTACTTC	CASSSNPAGSNEQYF
NA	TRBJ2-7	TRBV6-6	TRBD2	TGTGCCATCCGGGGGGGGGAGGGCACCTACGAGCAGTACTTC	CAIRGGEGTYEQYF
NA	TRBJ2-3	TRBV5-1	TRBD2	TGCGCCAGCAGCTTGGTCCCCTCCCTAGCGGGAGGGCCGGCAGATACGCAGTATTTT	CASSLVPSLAGGPADTQYF
NA	TRBJ2-6	TRBV6-1	NA	TGTGCCAGCGCTAACAACGTCCTGACTTTC	CASANNVLTF
once	TRBJ2-7	TRBV11-2	NA	TGTGCCAGCAGCTTAGCGGGTGGCCACGAGCAGTACTTC	CASSLAGGHEQYF
few	TRBJ2-7	TRBV18	NA	TGTGCCAGCTCACCCAACTCCTACGAGCAGTACTTC	CASSPNSYEQYF
NA	TRBJ1-3	TRBV15	NA	TGTGCCACCAGCGGGTGGTCCTCTGGAAACACCATATATTTT	CATSGWSSGNTIYF
NA	TRBJ2-7	TRBV18	NA	TGTGCCAGCTCACCACCGTCCAGAGGGTACGAGCAGTACTTC	CASSPPSRGYEQYF
NA	TRBJ2-7	TRBV18	NA	TGTGCCAGCTCACCGGACAGCTACGAGCAGTACTTC	CASSPDSYEQYF
NA	TRBJ2-2	TRBV6-1	TRBD1	TGTGCCATCGACAGGGGGCTCAACACCGGGGAGCTGTTTTTT	CAIDRGLNTGELFF
many	TRBJ2-3	TRBV5-5	NA	TGCGCCAGCAGCTTAGTCGCCGGATACACAGATACGCAGTATTTT	CASSLVAGYTDTQYF
NA	TRBJ2-1	TRBV28	TRBD2	TGTGCCAGCAGTTCTAGACTAGCGGGGGGCCGGGTCGAGCAGTTCTTC	CASSSRLAGGRVEQFF
NA	TRBJ2-7	TRBV7-9	TRBD2	TGTGCCAGCAGCCGACTAGGAGCAGCGGGGGGGCTCGAGCAGTACTTC	CASSRLGAAGGLEQYF
NA	TRBJ2-5	TRBV19	TRBD1	TGTGCCAGTAGTATCATCTTGGGACAGGGAAGAGAGACCCAGTACTTC	CASSIILGQGRETQYF
few	TRBJ1-2	TRBV9	NA	TGTGCCAGCAGCGCCTTACAGGGCAGCAATGGCTACACCTTC	CASSALQGSNGYTF
NA	TRBJ2-1	TRBV5-6	TRBD1	TGTGCCAGCAGCTTGGACAGGGGGCTTTACAATGAGCAGTTCTTC	CASSLDRGLYNEQFF
once	TRBJ1-4	TRBV6-5	NA	TGTGCCAGCAGTTACTCCCGCGGGTGGGCTAATGAAAAACTGTTTTTT	CASSYSRGWANEKLFF
NA	TRBJ1-4	TRBV27	NA	TGTGCCAGCAGCAGAACGCGGACAGCCGGCTCCAATGAAAAACTGTTTTTT	CASSRTRTAGSNEKLFF
NA	TRBJ2-1	TRBV9	NA	TGTGCCAGCAGCCTGGTAACGGGGCGGGAGCAGTTCTTC	CASSLVTGREQFF
NA	TRBJ2-2	TRBV5-4	NA	TGTGCCAGCAGGCCTGACAGATACACCGGGGAGCTGTTTTTT	CASRPDRYTGELFF
few	TRBJ2-7	TRBV19	TRBD1	TGTGCCAGTAGTTACCGGGACAGCACCTACGAGCAGTACTTC	CASSYRDSTYEQYF
NA	TRBJ2-3	TRBV7-2	TRBD2	TGTGCCAGCAGCTTGGCCCTTGCGGGAGGGCCGGATACGCAGTATTTT	CASSLALAGGPDTQYF
few	TRBJ2-5	TRBV6-1	NA	TGTGCCAGCAGAACAGGGCCGAAGACCCAGTACTTC	CASRTGPKTQYF
many	TRBJ2-3	TRBV7-9	TRBD2	TGTGCCAGCAGCTTGAGCGGGGGAGTGGTAGATACGCAGTATTTT	CASSLSGGVVDTQYF
medium-sized	TRBJ2-1	TRBV9	NA	TGTGCCAGCAGTACTACGGGAGAGGGCAATGAGCAGTTCTTC	CASSTTGEGNEQFF
many	TRBJ2-3	TRBV18	TRBD1	TGTGCCAGCTCATTCAGGACAGGGGGCACAGATACGCAGTATTTT	CASSFRTGGTDTQYF
NA	TRBJ2-3	TRBV19	TRBD2	TGTGCCAGTAGTCCCATTTCACGGGAGGAACTAGATACGCAGTATTTT	CASSPISREELDTQYF
few	TRBJ2-4	TRBV10-1	TRBD2	TGCGCCAGCAGTGAGGAGCGGGGGAATTTAGCCAAAAACATTCAGTACTTC	CASSEERGNLAKNIQYF
NA	TRBJ1-2	TRBV14	NA	TGTGCCAGCAGCCAAGGAGCGAGTTTAAATGGCTACACCTTC	CASSQGASLNGYTF
few	TRBJ1-1	TRBV7-2	TRBD1	TGTGCCAGCAGCTATGGGACAGGGATGAACACTGAAGCTTTCTTT	CASSYGTGMNTEAFF
few	TRBJ2-2	TRBV7-9	NA	TGTGCCAGCAGCACAACTGCCGGGGAGCTGTTTTTT	CASSTTAGELFF
few	TRBJ2-1	TRBV9	TRBD2	TGTGCCAGCAGCGCGATAGCGGGAGCCCTCAGGAAGGGTGAGCAGTTCTTC	CASSAIAGALRKGEQFF
few	TRBJ1-2	TRBV6-4	NA	TGTGCCAGCAGTGACTCGTCAGGGATGGGCTACACCTTC	CASSDSSGMGYTF
NA	TRBJ1-1	TRBV4-3	NA	TGCGCCAGCAGCCAAGAACAGGTCCCAAACACTGAAGCTTTCTTT	CASSQEQVPNTEAFF
few	TRBJ2-3	TRBV10-3	TRBD2	TGTGCCATCAGTGACGCGCTAGCGGGAGGGCCAGATACGCAGTATTTT	CAISDALAGGPDTQYF
NA	TRBJ2-2	TRBV29-1	NA	TGCAGCGTTGATGTGGGGTCCGGGGAGCTGTTTTTT	CSVDVGSGELFF
few	TRBJ1-4	TRBV9	TRBD1	TGTGCCAGCAGCGCTAGGCCCGGGACAGGGGGCGAAAAACTGTTTTTT	CASSARPGTGGEKLFF
few	TRBJ1-6	TRBV6-5	TRBD1	TGTGCCAGCAGTTACAGGACAGGGTCCTATAATTCACCCCTCCACTTT	CASSYRTGSYNSPLHF
few	TRBJ1-1	TRBV2	TRBD1	TGTGCCAGCAGATTGACAGGGGTGAACACTGAAGCTTTCTTT	CASRLTGVNTEAFF
NA	TRBJ1-2	TRBV5-4	NA	TGTGCCAGCAGCCAAGATGTGGCGAGAACGGACTATGGCTACACCTTC	CASSQDVARTDYGYTF